One and the same sample provided the 6 T cell receptor beta chains below, sequenced in a study of tumor-infiltrating lymphocytes in primary liver carcinoma. The input was around 530 ng total RNA; TCR beta cDNA was made from it with a constant-region primer. Three-round nested multiplex PCR performed with slightly modified ARM-PCR produced the TCR beta libraries. The first two PCR rounds used TRBV1-TRBV30 forward primers with a C-beta reverse primer, roughly 10 cycles each. TCRdb itself ran the multiplex PCR reads through MiXCR, one entry per CDR3 protein. The table shows 310,000 or so distinct CDR3 sequences, with around three fifths occurring only once. Unsorted whole blood served as the source of blood RNA, and germline DNA was extracted as well. Sequenced: peripheral blood. The receptors were sampled from a woman in her twenties or thirties with primary liver carcinoma and hepatitis B virus infection.

As regards this clonotype: A much larger clone is a single base away; this may be a read error. The V and J genes are TRBV29-1 and TRBJ2-3, with 8 bases aligning to TRBD2. CDR3 length equals 15 residues. Germline V gives CDR1 SQVTM, CDR2 ANQGSEA. J was trimmed by 2 bases and V by 4 bases; bases with no gene match: 8. The DNA for the CDR3 is TGCAGCGTTGGGCCAGCGGGAGCAAACACAGATACGCAGTATTTT. Translation: CSVGPAGANTDTQYF.

The V and J genes are TRBV7-2 and TRBJ1-1, with D perhaps matching TRBD1 (5 bases). Germline V lookup: CDR1 SGHTA, CDR2 FQGNSA. V gave up 5 bases and J gave up 1 base, with 11 bases separating them. The CDR3 spans 14 residues. The CDR3 reads CASSPRGGNTEAFF. The CDR3 bases are TGTGCCAGCAGCCCACGGGGGGGGAACACTGAAGCTTTCTTT. Combining the CDR3 with reference TRBV7-2 and TRBJ1-1 gives the whole variable domain GAGVSQSPSNKVTEKGKDVELRCDPISGHTALYWYRQSLGQGLEFLIYFQGNSAPDKSGLPSDRFSAERTGGSVSTLTIQRTQQEDSAVYLCASSPRGGNTEAFFGQGTRLTVV.

This clonotype has ten or more counts. The V gene is TRBV11-3, the J gene TRBJ2-1; a possible D gene is TRBD1 (6 bases). Germline CDR1 is SGHNT and CDR2 is YENEEA. The CDR3 runs to 16 residues. The V gene lost 4 bases and the J gene lost 1 base, with 14 bases spanning the gap. The CDR3 is CASSSDRPKSYNEQFF. CDR3 sequence (DNA): TGTGCCAGCAGCTCCGACAGGCCAAAATCCTACAATGAGCAGTTCTTC.

This sequence joins TRBV7-9 and TRBJ1-2, with D possibly TRBD1 on 5 matching bases. Germline V gene sequence: CDR1 SEHNR, CDR2 FQNEAQ (reference sequence). The CDR3 spans 12 residues. V lost 7 bases and J lost 6, with 12 bases in between. The CDR3 DNA sequence: TGTGCCAGCACCGAGGGGAGGGATGGCTACACCTTC. Its protein is CASTEGRDGYTF.

There are many counts of this clonotype. The CDR3 DNA is TGCAGCGTTGAAAACCCAGGAAGACCCTACGAGCAGTACTTC. This translates into CSVENPGRPYEQYF. The rearrangement uses TRBV29-1 and TRBJ2-7, with D unresolved. Trimming shortened V by 2 bases and J by 2 bases, and 13 bases separated the two germline ends. Germline loops: CDR1 SQVTM, CDR2 ANQGSEA. The length of the CDR3 is 14 residues.

Ten or more counts support this clonotype. The J gene is TRBJ1-1, the V gene TRBV6-5; 7 bases align to TRBD1. Germline assignment: CDR1 MNHEY and CDR2 SVGAGI. J was trimmed by 4 bases and V by 6 bases; bases with no gene match: 8. The CDR3 loop spans 14 amino acids. The CDR3 nucleotides read TGTGCCAGCAGACGAAGACAGGGATCCACTGAAGCTTTCTTT. It yields the protein CASRRRQGSTEAFF.